The 30 T cell receptor beta chains below were found in one sample sequenced in a study of regulatory T cells in long-lasting Graves disease. Described time point: newly diagnosed GD, antithyroid drugs for less than 3 months. Preparation of the TCR library used RNA extracted from PBMCs. With iRepertoire HTBI primers and Arm-PCR of CDR3 regions, TCR beta libraries were built. TCRdb processed the multiplex PCR reads anew with MiXCR; each CDR3 protein has one entry. The table shows over 300,000 distinct CDR3 sequences, with 15% occurring only once. The sequencing here drew on peripheral blood mononuclear cells (PBMCs), taken at new diagnosis, from a patient treated with antithyroid drugs. The source is a female donor with Graves disease.

This clonotype was picked up many times. This sequence joins TRBV15 and TRBJ1-3; D may be TRBD1 (6 bases). CDR3 length equals 14 residues. Germline V gene sequence: CDR1 LNHNV, CDR2 YYDKDF (reference sequence). The germline V and J ends were trimmed by 3 bases and 2 bases, with 8 bases remaining between them. The CDR3 nucleotides are TGTGCCACCAGCAGGGACAGTACTGGAAACACCATATATTTT. Its translation is CATSRDSTGNTIYF.

V gene TRBV28 combines with J gene TRBJ2-5, with TRBD1 identical over 7 bases. After removal of 4 bases from V and 5 bases from J, the junction contained 10 bases not matched to a gene. This CDR3 is built from 15 residues. Germline-derived CDR1 and CDR2 are MDHEN and SYDVKM. CDR3 loop: CASSSPDRVWETQYF. The CDR3 bases are TGTGCCAGCAGTTCGCCCGACAGGGTTTGGGAGACCCAGTACTTC. The full variable domain, in which reference TRBV28 and TRBJ2-5 provide the parts outside the CDR3, is DVKVTQSSRYLVKRTGEKVFLECVQDMDHENMFWYRQDPGLGLRLIYFSYDVKMKEKGDIPEGYSVSREKKERFSLILESASTNQTSMYLCASSSPDRVWETQYFGPGTRLLVL.

Written as DNA, the CDR3 is TGTGCCAGCAGCGGACCCGGACAGGGAAACTATGGCTACACCTTC. This encodes CASSGPGQGNYGYTF. The rearrangement links TRBV6-1 to TRBJ1-2; 8 bases match TRBD1. From germline, CDR1 is MNHNS and CDR2 SASEGT. V trimming: 6 bases; J trimming: 2 bases; junction bases outside the gene matches: 8. The CDR3 consists of 15 residues.

A remark on this clonotype: A read error may be the cause here, since a much bigger clone is one base away. The chain links TRBV27 to TRBJ2-1, with a weak D call TRBD1 (6 bases). The CDR3 totals 16 residues. Germline lookup yields CDR1 MNHEY and CDR2 SMNVEV (reference sequence). Trimming cost V 2 bases and J 5 bases, with 16 bases left between them. Here the CDR3 reads CASSLNRDTSNNEQFF. The CDR3 nucleotides are TGTGCCAGCAGTTTAAATCGGGACACTTCAAACAATGAGCAGTTCTTC.

This clonotype was detected ten times or more. The J gene is TRBJ1-5, the V gene TRBV28, with 7 bases fitting TRBD1. After removal of 8 bases from V and 0 bases from J, the junction contained 16 bases not matched to a gene. The CDR3 has 18 amino acids. The V gene's germline CDR1 is MDHEN and CDR2 SYDVKM. The CDR3 DNA reads as TGTGCCAGCGACACACAGGGGTCCTCTCTCTATAGCAATCAGCCCCAGCATTTT. Its translation: CASDTQGSSLYSNQPQHF.

The table lists this clonotype with many counts. The rearrangement links TRBV20-1 to TRBJ2-1; 12 bases line up with TRBD2. V lost 6 bases and J lost 1; bases outside the gene matches: 4. CDR1 is DFQATT, CDR2 SNEGSKA, per germline (reference sequence). The CDR3 length is 15 residues. The CDR3 here is CSAPGLAGSYNEQFF. CDR3 DNA sequence: TGCAGTGCCCCGGGACTAGCGGGTTCCTACAATGAGCAGTTCTTC.

This clonotype was picked up many times. V usage is TRBV10-3 and J usage is TRBJ1-1; 7 positions agree with TRBD1. Per the germline V gene, CDR1 is ENHRY and CDR2 is SYGVKD. This CDR3 has 14 amino acids. J was trimmed by 1 base and V by 7 bases; bases with no gene match: 6. In DNA, the CDR3 is TGTGCCATCACCCGGGACAGAAAGAACACTGAAGCTTTCTTT. It specifies CAITRDRKNTEAFF.

At least ten counts were recorded for this clonotype. The rearrangement uses TRBV20-1 and TRBJ2-2; the D is unclear. This CDR3 region has 13 residues. Trimming removed 0 bases at V and 4 bases at J, with 6 bases between. Looked up from germline, CDR1 is DFQATT and CDR2 is SNEGSKA (reference sequence). The CDR3 bases are TGCAGTGCTAGAGACTATACCACCGGGGAGCTGTTTTTT. It is translated as CSARDYTTGELFF.

In its sample, this clonotype was seen many times. The rearrangement links TRBV28 to TRBJ1-1, with no clear D. Per the germline V gene, CDR1 is MDHEN and CDR2 is SYDVKM. V was trimmed by 8 bases and J by 3 bases, leaving 10 bases between them. This CDR3 spans 12 amino acids. The DNA of the CDR3 is TGTGCCAGCTCCGACCTATACACTGAAGCTTTCTTT. Amino acid sequence: CASSDLYTEAFF.

This clonotype has at least ten counts. V and J are TRBV18 and TRBJ2-1; tentatively, D is TRBD1 (7 bases). The germline CDR1 and CDR2 sequences are KGHSH and LQKENI. V dropped 2 bases and J dropped 15 bases, with 14 bases sitting between them. The CDR3 has 12 amino acids. The CDR3, as DNA: TGTGCCAGCTCACCATCCCAGGGGGACTCGTTCTTC. Translation gives CASSPSQGDSFF.

This clonotype was picked up many times. V and J are TRBV7-2 and TRBJ1-5; D is undetermined. The ends were cut back, 3 bases at V and 7 bases at J, with 10 bases in the middle. CDR1 is SGHTA and CDR2 is FQGNSA in the germline V gene. CDR3 length equals 13 residues. CDR3 loop: CASSLQPGQPQHF. Here the CDR3 DNA reads TGTGCCAGCAGCTTGCAGCCCGGCCAGCCCCAGCATTTT.

J is TRBJ1-3 and V is TRBV12-3 or TRBV12-4; D not resolved. This CDR3 comprises 16 residues. V was pared by 2 bases and J by 4 bases, with 15 bases between. The CDR3 reads CASSLKQQLRGNTIYF. The CDR3 DNA reads TGTGCCAGCAGTTTAAAACAGCAGTTGAGGGGAAACACCATATATTTT.

The J gene is TRBJ2-2, the V gene TRBV28, with 10 bases identical to TRBD2. Germline assignment: CDR1 MDHEN and CDR2 SYDVKM. Trimming took 4 bases from V and 3 from J; bases not matched to a gene: 5. The CDR3 has 16 residues. CDR3 sequence: CASSSLAGRDTGELFF. Here the CDR3 DNA reads TGTGCCAGCAGTTCACTAGCGGGGCGAGACACCGGGGAGCTGTTTTTT.

Ten or more counts support this clonotype. The genes are TRBV2 and TRBJ1-1, with TRBD1 matching 8 bases. The CDR3 length is 13 residues. V was pared by 10 bases and J by 0 bases, with 4 bases of the junction left unmatched. CDR1 and CDR2 (germline): SNHLY, FYNNEI. The DNA of the CDR3 is TGTGCCACCCGGACAGGGATGAACACTGAAGCTTTCTTT. Translated: CATRTGMNTEAFF.

The gene calls are TRBV5-4 and TRBJ2-1, with 8 nucleotides matching TRBD2. CDR3 length equals 17 residues. V lost 0 bases and J lost 3; bases outside the gene matches: 8. CDR1 and CDR2 (germline): SGHNT, YYREEE (reference sequence). The CDR3 sequence is CASSLGSATSDYNEQFF. The CDR3, as DNA: TGTGCCAGCAGCTTGGGTTCGGCGACTAGCGACTACAATGAGCAGTTCTTC. The entire variable domain, with the rest obtained from reference TRBV5-4 and TRBJ2-1, is as follows: ETGVTQSPTHLIKTRGQQVTLRCSSQSGHNTVSWYQQALGQGPQFIFQYYREEENGRGNFPPRFSGLQFPNYSSELNVNALELDDSALYLCASSLGSATSDYNEQFFGPGTRLTVL.

Ten or more counts support this clonotype. The CDR3 here is CASSRDRGRGETQYF. In DNA form, the CDR3 reads TGTGCCAGCAGTCGGGACAGGGGGCGAGGAGAGACCCAGTACTTC. The V gene is TRBV2, the J gene TRBJ2-5; TRBD1 matches 12 bases. CDR3 length: 15 amino acids. With V trimmed by 5 bases and J by 4 bases, 5 bases remained unmatched. Germline CDR1 and CDR2: SNHLY and FYNNEI. Supplemented by reference TRBV2 and TRBJ2-5, the full variable domain reads EPEVTQTPSHQVTQMGQEVILRCVPISNHLYFYWYRQILGQKVEFLVSFYNNEISEKSEIFDDQFSVERPDGSNFTLKIRSTKLEDSAMYFCASSRDRGRGETQYFGPGTRLLVL.

A note on this clonotype: With a much larger clone just one base away, this may be a read error. Because it lacks the conserved phenylalanine or tryptophan at the end, this CDR3 is likely a read error. DNA for the CDR3: TGTGCCAGCACCACCCAGAGCGAGCAGTACCTC. Its protein is CASTTQSEQYL. The genes are TRBV28 and TRBJ2-7; D remains unclear. V lost 7 bases and J 6 bases, leaving 10 bases between the germline ends. CDR1 and CDR2 (germline): MDHEN, SYDVKM. The CDR3 contains 11 residues.

This clonotype was counted many times. V gene TRBV7-9 combines with J gene TRBJ2-2; D might be TRBD1 (5 bases). The germline V and J ends were trimmed by 5 bases and 2 bases, with 15 bases remaining between them. CDR3 length: 16 amino acids. Looked up from germline, CDR1 is SEHNR and CDR2 is FQNEAQ (reference sequence). The CDR3 reads CASSGRAGFNTGELFF. The CDR3, as DNA: TGTGCCAGCAGCGGCCGGGCAGGGTTTAACACCGGGGAGCTGTTTTTT.

The rearrangement uses TRBV6-5 and TRBJ2-1; 7 positions match TRBD1. With the DNA end fitting TRBJ2-5 better, the J assignment may be wrong. The CDR3 runs 14 residues. Germline V gene sequence: CDR1 MNHEY, CDR2 SVGAGI. This chain's CDR3 is CASSSRQGGETQYF. CDR3 coding DNA: TGTGCCAGCAGTTCCAGACAGGGTGGAGAGACCCAGTACTTC.

This clonotype has ten or more counts. The V gene is TRBV24-1, the J gene TRBJ1-5; maybe TRBD1 (5 bases). V lost 3 bases and J 4 bases, leaving 15 bases between the germline ends. The CDR3 extends over 16 amino acids. Germline CDR1 is KGHDR and CDR2 is SFDVKD. CDR3 protein: CATSDGQGGWNQPQHF. In nucleotides, the CDR3 is TGTGCCACCAGTGATGGGCAGGGCGGCTGGAATCAGCCCCAGCATTTT.

In this sample, this clonotype turned up many times. J is TRBJ2-1 and V is TRBV11-1, with TRBD2 matching over 9 bases. J gave up 7 bases and V 5 bases, and 9 bases lay outside the gene matches. Per the germline V gene, CDR1 is SGHAT and CDR2 is FQDESV (reference sequence). This CDR3 is built from 15 residues. CDR3 amino acids: CASSPEREDHNEQFF. CDR3 bases: TGTGCCAGCAGCCCCGAGCGGGAGGATCATAATGAGCAGTTCTTC.

This clonotype was counted many times. V and J are TRBV7-9 and TRBJ2-5, with D perhaps matching TRBD2 (6 bases). V shed 5 bases and J shed 4 bases, with 23 bases lying between them. The CDR3 length is 17 residues. From germline, CDR1 is SEHNR and CDR2 FQNEAQ (reference sequence). CDR3 region: CASSPHGIGRRPETQYF. The CDR3 DNA sequence: TGTGCCAGCAGCCCCCACGGGATCGGGAGACGCCCAGAGACCCAGTACTTC.

This clonotype has ten or more counts. This chain joins TRBV4-1 and TRBJ1-1; D remains unclear. The V end was cut by 3 bases, the J end by 1 base, with 6 bases between. The length of the CDR3 is 13 residues. CDR1 and CDR2 from the germline V gene are MGHRA and YSYEKL. The CDR3 spells CASSHPGNTEAFF. The CDR3 bases are TGCGCCAGCAGCCACCCCGGGAACACTGAAGCTTTCTTT.

Many counts were recorded for this clonotype. This chain uses TRBV9 with TRBJ2-3; D call uncertain. The CDR3 has 15 residues. With 2 bases removed from V and 4 bases from J, the gap between germline ends came to 14 bases. Germline V gene data show CDR1 as SGDLS and CDR2 as YYNGEE. CDR3 DNA sequence: TGTGCCAGCAGCGTTAGGGCCGTTTTGGCAGATACGCAGTATTTT. This encodes CASSVRAVLADTQYF.

In this sample, this clonotype turned up many times. The chain recombines TRBV11-2 with TRBJ2-7; 8 bases map to TRBD1. Trimming cost V 5 bases and J 2 bases; bases outside gene matches: 17. The germline CDR1 and CDR2 sequences are SGHAT and FQNNGV. This CDR3 has 18 residues. CDR3 DNA sequence: TGTGCCAGCAGCCGTACTGCCCCTGCCGGGACAGGAGCCTACGAGCAGTACTTC. Translating gives CASSRTAPAGTGAYEQYF.

The table lists this clonotype with many counts. The chain carries TRBV5-1 and TRBJ2-3, with D maybe TRBD2 (5 bases). Per the germline V gene, CDR1 is SGHRS and CDR2 is YFSETQ. Trimming left V 3 bases short and J 4 bases short, with 12 bases between. This CDR3 has 14 residues. CDR3 amino acids: CASSYEGSADTQYF. The CDR3 DNA is TGCGCCAGCAGCTATGAGGGTTCGGCAGATACGCAGTATTTT.

V usage is TRBV6-2 or TRBV6-3 and J usage is TRBJ2-5, with D perhaps TRBD1 (6 bases). Trimming left V 6 bases short and J 4 bases short, with 12 bases between. From germline, CDR1 is MNHEY and CDR2 SVGEGT. The CDR3 consists of 13 residues. CDR3 region: CASRETGGETQYF. The CDR3 DNA reads TGTGCCAGCAGGGAGACAGGTGGAGAGACCCAGTACTTC.

This clonotype showed up many times. The V and J genes are TRBV12-3 or TRBV12-4 and TRBJ2-1; D gene uncertain. The DNA end favors TRBJ2-5, so the J call may be wrong. This CDR3 comprises 14 residues. Written as DNA, the CDR3 is TGTGCCAGCAGTTATGTGGCCTCGAGAGAGACCCAGTACTTC. Amino acid sequence: CASSYVASRETQYF.

This clonotype was detected ten times or more. The chain recombines TRBV6-2 or TRBV6-3 with TRBJ2-3; TRBD2 aligns across 8 bases. V lost 5 bases and J lost 7; bases outside the gene matches: 11. The CDR3 runs to 15 residues. The V gene's germline CDR1 is MNHEY and CDR2 SVGEGT. The CDR3 region has the DNA TGTGCCAGCAGTCCACTAGCGGAGCGCGCCTATACGCAGTATTTT. It yields the protein CASSPLAERAYTQYF.

This clonotype has ten or more counts. This chain links TRBV27 with TRBJ1-2; D unclear. Trimming shortened V by 0 bases and J by 4 bases, and 15 bases separated the two germline ends. Germline CDR1 reads MNHEY; CDR2 reads SMNVEV (reference sequence). The CDR3 has 16 amino acids. The CDR3 DNA reads as TGTGCCAGCAGTTTATCAAGGCCGAGGGCTTCCTATGGCTACACCTTC. As protein: CASSLSRPRASYGYTF.